One sample yielded the 30 T cell receptor beta chains listed below, sequenced in a study of T cells in localized non-small cell lung cancer. Only in-frame clones appear in the TCRdb table, and some are missing; sequencing was by immunoSEQ multiplex PCR. Among approximately 46,000 clones, approximately 81% were seen once, and the ten largest hold 17%. Sequenced material: peripheral blood mononuclear cells, taken before any cancer treatment. The receptors here all came from a man between 40 and 69 years old with stage III lung adenocarcinoma.

V usage is TRBV4-1 and J usage is TRBJ2-3; a possible D gene is TRBD2 (5 bases). V was trimmed by 0 bases and J by 11 bases, leaving 12 bases between them. The CDR3 extends over 13 amino acids. Germline CDR1 reads MGHRA; CDR2 reads YSYEKL. The CDR3 loop reads CASSQDERTQQYF. The CDR3 DNA is TGCGCCAGCAGCCAAGATGAAAGGACTCAGCAGTATTTT.

This clone was seen repeatedly, ten times or more. The chain employs TRBV7-2 and TRBJ1-1; no definite D call. V lost 3 bases and J 4 bases, leaving 9 bases between the germline ends. There are 13 residues in the CDR3. Germline values: CDR1 SGHTA, CDR2 FQGNSA. The CDR3 loop reads CASSFTVGTEAFF. The CDR3 DNA sequence: TGTGCCAGCAGCTTTACCGTTGGCACTGAAGCTTTCTTT.

The chain recombines TRBV4-1 with TRBJ1-2; D might be TRBD1 (5 bases). There are 14 residues in the CDR3. The germline CDR1 and CDR2 sequences are MGHRA and YSYEKL. V lost 4 bases and J lost 6, with 15 bases in between. CDR3 nucleotide sequence: TGCGCCAGCAGCCCTACAGCAGGGTCGCATGGCTACACCTTC. Its translation: CASSPTAGSHGYTF.

This clone has a count of ten or more. This chain joins TRBV5-8 and TRBJ1-2; tentatively, D is TRBD1 (6 bases). V was clipped by 0 bases and J by 3 bases, with 12 bases between them. The germline V gene has CDR1 SGHTS and CDR2 YDEGEE. This CDR3 is 15 amino acids long. CDR3 bases: TGTGCCAGCAGCTTGGTGAGACAGGATGACTATGGCTACACCTTC. Protein product: CASSLVRQDDYGYTF.

The chain is built from TRBV20-1 and TRBJ1-1; D not certain. CDR3 length: 10 amino acids. V lost 7 bases, J lost 6 bases, and 9 bases lay in between. Germline V gene data show CDR1 as DFQATT and CDR2 as SNEGSKA (reference sequence). CDR3 sequence reads: CSVANAEAFF. Written as DNA, the CDR3 is TGCAGTGTGGCTAATGCTGAAGCTTTCTTT.

V and J are TRBV27 and TRBJ2-1; D call uncertain. In germline, CDR1 is MNHEY, CDR2 SMNVEV (reference sequence). This CDR3 comprises 15 residues. V lost 8 bases and J 0 bases, leaving 14 bases between the germline ends. This CDR3 is CASGFNDVSYNEQFF. The CDR3 DNA is TGTGCCAGCGGATTTAACGACGTCTCCTACAATGAGCAGTTCTTC.

This chain joins TRBV5-1 and TRBJ1-2, with D tentatively TRBD1 (5 bases). Trimming stripped 3 bases from V and 7 bases from J, with 16 bases between. CDR3 length: 14 residues. The germline V gene has CDR1 SGHRS and CDR2 YFSETQ. The CDR3 loop is CASSSAQGESGYTF. The CDR3, as DNA: TGCGCCAGCAGCTCAGCGCAGGGAGAAAGTGGCTACACCTTC.

V gene TRBV27 combines with J gene TRBJ2-5; TRBD2 aligns across 8 bases. The V segment lost 1 base and the J segment 3 bases; nucleotides outside the gene matches: 7. The germline gives CDR1 MNHEY, CDR2 SMNVEV (reference sequence). The CDR3 totals 16 residues. The CDR3 sequence is CASSLYGGGREETQYF. CDR3 in DNA: TGTGCCAGCAGTTTATACGGGGGGGGCAGAGAAGAGACCCAGTACTTC.

V gene TRBV5-6 combines with J gene TRBJ2-1; D gene ambiguous. The CDR3 covers 13 residues. The V and J ends lost 1 base and 8 bases respectively, with 10 bases between them. CDR1 is SGHDT and CDR2 is YYEEEE in the germline V gene. This chain's CDR3 is CASSLRMEYEQFF. CDR3 nucleotide sequence: TGTGCCAGCAGCTTGAGGATGGAATATGAGCAGTTCTTC.

This sequence joins TRBV10-1 and TRBJ2-5; 13 positions agree with TRBD2. The trim removed 5 bases at V and 7 bases at J, leaving 7 bases unmatched. This CDR3 has 15 residues. Germline CDR1 is WNHNN and CDR2 is SYGVQD (reference sequence). CDR3 nucleotide sequence: TGCGCCAGCAGTTTGGGACTAGCGGGGTCGGGGACCCAGTACTTC. Residues: CASSLGLAGSGTQYF.

V usage is TRBV7-6 and J usage is TRBJ2-7, with 8 bases lining up with TRBD1. CDR1 and CDR2 (germline): SGHVS, FNYEAQ. Losses at the gene ends were 1 base for V and 4 bases for J; bases not matched to a gene: 3. The CDR3 extends over 14 amino acids. The CDR3: CASSLGHRGYEQYF. As DNA, the CDR3 is TGTGCCAGCAGCTTAGGTCACAGGGGGTACGAGCAGTACTTC. Full variable domain (remainder filled in from reference TRBV7-6 and TRBJ2-7): GAGVSQSPRYKVTKRGQDVALRCDPISGHVSLYWYRQALGQGPEFLTYFNYEAQQDKSGLPNDRFSAERPEGSISTLTIQRTEQRDSAMYRCASSLGHRGYEQYFGPGTRLTVT.

The V gene is TRBV6-1, the J gene TRBJ2-7; D is possibly TRBD1 (6 bases). Germline V gene lookup returns CDR1 MNHNS and CDR2 SASEGT. The CDR3 spans 14 residues. Deletions cut 5 bases from V and 6 bases from J, with 17 bases between. CDR3 sequence reads: CASSSQDRLGEQYF. CDR3 DNA: TGTGCCAGCAGTAGCCAAGACAGGCTGGGCGAGCAGTACTTC.

The CDR3 loop reads CASSIGTGELFF. In DNA, the CDR3 is TGTGCCAGTAGTATAGGGACCGGGGAGCTGTTTTTT. This rearrangement joins TRBV19 to TRBJ2-2; D is ambiguous. Trimming shortened V by 1 base and J by 5 bases, and 2 bases separated the two germline ends. The germline V gene encodes CDR1 LNHDA and CDR2 SQIVND (reference sequence). The CDR3 sequence is 12 residues long.

V is TRBV6-1 and J is TRBJ1-6, with a tentative D call TRBD1 (5 bases). This CDR3 has 14 residues. The ends were cut back, 7 bases at V and 8 bases at J, with 15 bases in the middle. Looked up from germline, CDR1 is MNHNS and CDR2 is SASEGT. The chain's CDR3 is CASKPGLWDSPLHF. In DNA form, the CDR3 reads TGTGCCAGCAAACCGGGACTTTGGGATTCACCCCTCCACTTT.

J is TRBJ2-3 and V is TRBV27; 8 bases are a match to TRBD1. The CDR3 runs to 16 residues. Germline assignment: CDR1 MNHEY and CDR2 SMNVEV (reference sequence). V lost 4 bases to trimming and J lost 2 bases; unmatched junction nucleotides: 8. For the CDR3, the DNA is TGTGCCAGCAGTTATCAGGGACAGGCAATCACAGATACGCAGTATTTT. Translating it yields CASSYQGQAITDTQYF.

This rearrangement joins TRBV7-9 to TRBJ1-2; D remains ambiguous. Germline-derived CDR1 and CDR2 are SEHNR and FQNEAQ (reference sequence). The CDR3 is 13 amino acids. V lost 3 bases and J 5 bases, leaving 10 bases between the germline ends. The DNA of the CDR3 is TGTGCCAGCAGCTTTGACGCGGCGTATGGCTACACCTTC. Encoded protein: CASSFDAAYGYTF. The full variable domain, its missing parts supplied by reference TRBV7-9 and TRBJ1-2, is DTGVSQNPRHKITKRGQNVTFRCDPISEHNRLYWYRQTLGQGPEFLTYFQNEAQLEKSRLLSDRFSAERPKGSFSTLEIQRTEQGDSAMYLCASSFDAAYGYTFGSGTRLTVV.

The table lists this clone with a few counts. The gene calls are TRBV29-1 and TRBJ2-1; no clear D. Germline CDR1 SQVTM, CDR2 ANQGSEA. The CDR3 is 12 amino acids. Trimming removed 5 bases at V and 4 bases at J, with 9 bases between. Here the CDR3 reads CSVQRSYNEQFF. CDR3 coding DNA: TGCAGCGTTCAAAGGTCTTACAATGAGCAGTTCTTC.

The rearrangement joins TRBV6-1 to TRBJ2-7, with 9 nucleotides matching TRBD2. The V gene end was trimmed by 2 bases and the J gene end by 4 bases; junction bases not matched to a gene: 12. The CDR3 extends over 17 amino acids. The germline CDR1 and CDR2 sequences are MNHNS and SASEGT. CDR3 sequence: CASSEKARGGWVYEQYF. Written as DNA, the CDR3 is TGTGCCAGCAGTGAAAAGGCGCGGGGGGGCTGGGTTTACGAGCAGTACTTC.

The rearrangement uses TRBV5-4 and TRBJ2-3, with 13 nucleotides matching TRBD2. Germline V gene lookup returns CDR1 SGHNT and CDR2 YYREEE (reference sequence). The CDR3 has 17 residues. The ends lost 4 bases at V and 2 bases at J; junction bases unmatched: 7. The CDR3 spells CASSPGLAGDSTDTQYF. As DNA, the CDR3 is TGTGCCAGCAGCCCAGGACTAGCGGGGGATTCCACAGATACGCAGTATTTT.

V usage is TRBV7-6 and J usage is TRBJ1-3; 7 bases line up with TRBD1. Germline loops: CDR1 SGHVS, CDR2 FNYEAQ. This CDR3 has 17 residues. The V and J ends lost 4 bases and 0 bases, in that order; junction bases with no gene match: 9. DNA for the CDR3: TGTGCCAGCAGCTCAATCCCGGGACAGAGCTCTGGAAACACCATATATTTT. Amino acids: CASSSIPGQSSGNTIYF.

The chain combines TRBV11-2 with TRBJ2-5; possibly TRBD1 or TRBD2 for D (6 bases each). Germline CDR1 and CDR2: SGHAT and FQNNGV. The CDR3 covers 14 residues. Trimming pared 3 bases from V and 7 bases from J, leaving 15 bases between. CDR3 residues: CASSFTGPGGTQYF. The CDR3, as DNA: TGTGCCAGCAGCTTTACAGGGCCCGGGGGGACCCAGTACTTC. The full variable domain, in which reference TRBV11-2 and TRBJ2-5 provide the parts outside the CDR3, is EAGVAQSPRYKIIEKRQSVAFWCNPISGHATLYWYQQILGQGPKLLIQFQNNGVVDDSQLPKDRFSAERLKGVDSTLKIQPAKLEDSAVYLCASSFTGPGGTQYFGPGTRLLVL.

V is TRBV11-3 and J is TRBJ2-1; the match to TRBD2 covers 8 bases. Germline CDR1 reads SGHNT; CDR2 reads YENEEA. The CDR3 is 15 residues long. V dropped 1 base and J dropped 10; count of bases not matched to a gene: 9. The CDR3 region has the DNA TGTGCCAGCAGCTTAGTCTACCAGACGGGAGGGGAGCAGTTCTTC. Amino acids: CASSLVYQTGGEQFF.

In this sample, this clone turned up a few times. This chain uses TRBV11-2 with TRBJ2-5, with unresolved D. Germline CDR1 reads SGHAT; CDR2 reads FQNNGV. Trimming cost V 5 bases and J 5 bases, with 15 bases left between them. This CDR3 contains 14 residues. Here the CDR3 reads CASSPSTRGETQYF. The CDR3 region has the DNA TGTGCCAGCAGCCCAAGTACCCGTGGCGAGACCCAGTACTTC.

In its sample, this clone was seen once. The chain joins TRBV18 to TRBJ1-5, with 9 bases aligning to TRBD1. J was trimmed by 5 bases and V by 6 bases; bases with no gene match: 5. CDR1 is KGHSH, CDR2 LQKENI, per germline. The CDR3 length is 14 residues. CDR3 bases: TGTGCCAGCTCGGACAGGGGCGACTATCAGCCCCAGCATTTT. Its protein product is CASSDRGDYQPQHF.

The V gene is TRBV7-2, the J gene TRBJ2-4, with 8 nucleotides matching TRBD2. Germline V CDR1 and CDR2: SGHTA, FQGNSA. The V segment lost 4 bases and the J segment 7 bases; nucleotides outside the gene matches: 9. The CDR3 runs to 15 residues. DNA of the CDR3: TGTGCCAGCAGCTCAAGCGGGGGTTCGGAGAACATTCAGTACTTC. Protein: CASSSSGGSENIQYF.

V usage is TRBV6-5 and J usage is TRBJ2-5; the D is unclear. The germline gives CDR1 MNHEY, CDR2 SVGAGI. V was cut by 4 bases and J by 1 base, with 13 bases left in between. The CDR3 consists of 15 residues. For the CDR3, the DNA is TGTGCCAGCAGTTCCCCATCTAGAGGCCAAGAGACCCAGTACTTC. Its protein is CASSSPSRGQETQYF.

The chain carries TRBV5-1 and TRBJ2-2; possible D gene TRBD1, 6 bases. Trimming shortened V by 0 bases and J by 7 bases, and 16 bases separated the two germline ends. The CDR3 is 16 residues long. CDR1 SGHRS and CDR2 YFSETQ come from the germline V gene. Here the CDR3 reads CASSLEVQGPGGELFF. In DNA form, the CDR3 reads TGCGCCAGCAGCTTGGAGGTACAGGGCCCAGGCGGGGAGCTGTTTTTT.

The V gene is TRBV6-5, the J gene TRBJ1-6, with D unresolved. The V and J ends lost 0 bases and 0 bases respectively, with 6 bases between them. CDR3 length: 16 amino acids. Per the germline V gene, CDR1 is MNHEY and CDR2 is SVGAGI. DNA of the CDR3: TGTGCCAGCAGTTACTCGGTCGGCTCCTATAATTCACCCCTCCACTTT. Translation: CASSYSVGSYNSPLHF.

The rearrangement joins TRBV15 to TRBJ1-2; 7 bases fit TRBD1. With V trimmed by 1 base and J by 2 bases, 7 bases remained unmatched. Germline lookup yields CDR1 LNHNV and CDR2 YYDKDF (reference sequence). CDR3 length: 16 amino acids. The CDR3, as DNA: TGTGCCACCAGCAGAGGGGGGGACAGAGCGAACTATGGCTACACCTTC. Translating gives CATSRGGDRANYGYTF.

The chain carries TRBV27 and TRBJ2-1; 9 bases align to TRBD1. V was pared by 2 bases and J by 9 bases, with 2 bases of the junction left unmatched. CDR1 and CDR2 (germline): MNHEY, SMNVEV (reference sequence). The CDR3 has 13 residues. CDR3 region: CASSLGTGTEQFF. DNA for the CDR3: TGTGCCAGCAGTTTAGGGACAGGGACTGAGCAGTTCTTC.